This T cell receptor (beta chain) was observed in a study of identical twins. Germline lookup yields CDR1 LGHDT and CDR2 YNNKEL (reference sequence). This CDR3 spans 14 amino acids. V dropped 1 base and J dropped 7 bases, with 10 bases sitting between them. TCRdb independently ran MiXCR on the 5' RACE reads; one entry per CDR3 protein. This sample has just over 500,000 distinct CDR3 sequences, with less than 25% found just once. These records were also assigned to another study, of T cells expressing NK-cell markers.

The TCR sequence derives from a young woman in good health. Specimen: CD4+ T cells sorted from blood. The chain couples TRBV3-1 to TRBJ1-4; D remains ambiguous. The CDR3 nucleotides are TGTGCCAGCAGCCAAGGGAACAGAGGTGAAAAACTGTTTTTT. Residues: CASSQGNRGEKLFF.